This is a list of T cell receptor beta chains from one sample in a study of T cells in Graves' hyperthyroidism and ophthalmopathy. TCRdb itself ran the multiplex PCR reads through MiXCR, one entry per CDR3 protein. The data show more than 500,000 distinct CDR3 sequences, with over 12% seen just once and around 4% held by the top ten. What was sequenced was blood. These receptors were obtained from a woman between 40 and 50 years old with Graves' ophthalmopathy. CDR3s include the opening cysteine and the closing phenylalanine or tryptophan. Fields, in order: V gene, clone size, J gene, D gene, CDR3 protein, CDR3 DNA. A D gene is named only where the DNA matches it firmly. The size of a clone is reported for some rows only, either as once, few or many, or as a class for expanded clones.

v_gene: TRBV12-3/TRBV12-4; abundance: many; j_gene: TRBJ1-5; d_gene: NA; CDR3aa: CASSIGTINQPQHF; CDR3nt: TGTGCCAGCAGTATCGGGACTATCAATCAGCCCCAGCATTTT
v_gene: TRBV6-1; abundance: many; j_gene: TRBJ1-1; d_gene: TRBD1; CDR3aa: CASREQGKNTEAFF; CDR3nt: TGTGCCAGCAGGGAACAGGGGAAGAACACTGAAGCTTTCTTT
v_gene: TRBV6-2/TRBV6-3; abundance: many; j_gene: TRBJ2-2; d_gene: TRBD1; CDR3aa: CASRDRVFVLFF; CDR3nt: TGTGCCAGCCGGGACAGAGTGTTTGTGCTGTTTTTT
v_gene: TRBV7-3; abundance: NA; j_gene: TRBJ2-2; d_gene: TRBD2; CDR3aa: CASSLKPSGRGSGELFF; CDR3nt: TGTGCCAGCAGCCTTAAGCCTAGCGGGAGAGGCTCCGGGGAGCTGTTTTTT
v_gene: TRBV6-2/TRBV6-3; abundance: few; j_gene: TRBJ2-7; d_gene: NA; CDR3aa: CASSYWGLGPDEQYF; CDR3nt: TGTGCCAGCAGTTACTGGGGGCTAGGCCCAGACGAGCAGTACTTC
v_gene: TRBV18; abundance: NA; j_gene: TRBJ1-2; d_gene: NA; CDR3aa: CASSPGSEAGYGYTF; CDR3nt: TGTGCCAGCTCACCAGGCTCAGAGGCAGGCTATGGCTACACCTTC
v_gene: TRBV14; abundance: few; j_gene: TRBJ2-7; d_gene: TRBD2; CDR3aa: CASSHTGGDEQYF; CDR3nt: TGTGCCAGCAGCCATACCGGGGGGGACGAGCAGTACTTC
v_gene: TRBV25-1; abundance: few; j_gene: TRBJ2-5; d_gene: NA; CDR3aa: CASSPPGWDGALETQYF; CDR3nt: TGTGCCAGCAGCCCCCCGGGTTGGGACGGGGCGCTTGAGACCCAGTACTTC
v_gene: TRBV2; abundance: NA; j_gene: TRBJ1-2; d_gene: NA; CDR3aa: CASTRTDRPYGYTF; CDR3nt: TGTGCCAGCACCCGAACGGACAGACCCTATGGCTACACCTTC
v_gene: TRBV28; abundance: NA; j_gene: TRBJ2-2; d_gene: NA; CDR3aa: CASKGRHMGNTGELFF; CDR3nt: TGTGCCAGCAAAGGACGGCACATGGGGAACACCGGGGAGCTGTTTTTT
v_gene: TRBV2; abundance: NA; j_gene: TRBJ1-1; d_gene: TRBD1; CDR3aa: CASIGDRAISTEAFF; CDR3nt: TGTGCCAGCATTGGGGACAGGGCCATAAGCACTGAAGCTTTCTTT
v_gene: TRBV7-9; abundance: NA; j_gene: TRBJ2-4; d_gene: TRBD1; CDR3aa: CASSFDRGWAKNIQYF; CDR3nt: TGTGCCAGCAGCTTCGACAGGGGATGGGCCAAAAACATTCAGTACTTC
v_gene: TRBV5-1; abundance: few; j_gene: TRBJ2-2; d_gene: NA; CDR3aa: CASSLRSRGQNTGELFF; CDR3nt: TGCGCCAGCAGCTTGCGCTCCAGGGGACAGAACACCGGGGAGCTGTTTTTT
v_gene: TRBV20-1; abundance: many; j_gene: TRBJ2-7; d_gene: NA; CDR3aa: CSARAPLGWYEQYF; CDR3nt: TGCAGTGCTAGAGCTCCTCTTGGGTGGTACGAGCAGTACTTC
v_gene: TRBV6-1; abundance: many; j_gene: TRBJ2-7; d_gene: TRBD1; CDR3aa: CATTRVPGGSEQYF; CDR3nt: TGTGCCACCACCCGGGTTCCAGGGGGCTCCGAGCAGTACTTC